These 28 T cell receptor beta chains came from one sample sequenced in a study of CD8 T cells in Susac syndrome. An input of about 0.45 to 1 ug of RNA was subjected to reverse transcription using random hexamers. MiXCR, run by TCRdb on the immunoSEQ multiplex PCR reads, gives a single entry per CDR3 protein. Among under 200,000 distinct CDR3 sequences listed, around 90% were seen once. Sequenced: CD4+ T cells from PBMCs. These receptors were taken from a human donor with Susac syndrome.

The gene calls are TRBV20-1 and TRBJ2-2; D is perhaps TRBD1 (6 bases). Germline V gene data show CDR1 as DFQATT and CDR2 as SNEGSKA (reference sequence). Trimming cost V 5 bases and J 1 base, with 11 bases left between them. The CDR3 runs to 14 residues. CDR3 amino acids: CSALPGQNTGELFF. The CDR3 DNA follows: TGCAGTGCTCTTCCGGGACAGAACACCGGGGAGCTGTTTTTT.

The chain carries TRBV19 and TRBJ1-5; 9 bases fit TRBD1. Germline V CDR1 and CDR2: LNHDA, SQIVND (reference sequence). V was clipped by 7 bases and J by 3 bases; unmatched bases: 10. The CDR3 covers 16 residues. The CDR3 sequence is CASKAWTGENNQPQHF. In DNA, the CDR3 is TGTGCCAGTAAAGCCTGGACAGGGGAAAACAATCAGCCCCAGCATTTT.

J is TRBJ1-2 and V is TRBV29-1; D might be TRBD1 (5 bases). In germline, CDR1 is SQVTM, CDR2 ANQGSEA. CDR3 size: 13 residues. V was clipped by 4 bases and J by 4 bases, with 13 bases between them. CDR3 sequence: CSVVPQGSYGYTF. The CDR3 region has the DNA TGCAGCGTTGTACCCCAGGGAAGCTATGGCTACACCTTC.

The chain links TRBV5-4 to TRBJ2-1, with D unresolved. The CDR3 has 16 amino acids. Per germline, CDR1 SGHNT and CDR2 YYREEE (reference sequence). Trimming stripped 4 bases from V and 1 base from J, with 15 bases between. CDR3 amino acids: CASSQDSSTSYNEQFF. The CDR3 DNA reads as TGTGCCAGCAGCCAAGACTCCTCTACTTCCTACAATGAGCAGTTCTTC. Full variable domain (remainder filled in from reference TRBV5-4 and TRBJ2-1): ETGVTQSPTHLIKTRGQQVTLRCSSQSGHNTVSWYQQALGQGPQFIFQYYREEENGRGNFPPRFSGLQFPNYSSELNVNALELDDSALYLCASSQDSSTSYNEQFFGPGTRLTVL.

The chain couples TRBV4-1 to TRBJ2-7; TRBD2 matches 7 bases. J lost 2 bases, V lost 2 bases, and 15 bases had no gene match. The CDR3 is made up of 18 amino acids. Germline values: CDR1 MGHRA, CDR2 YSYEKL. The CDR3 DNA reads as TGCGCCAGCAGCCAACTAACTGCAGCGGGGCTCCGAACCTACGAGCAGTACTTC. Translating gives CASSQLTAAGLRTYEQYF.

The V call is TRBV2, the J call TRBJ2-3; D call uncertain. The CDR3 is 14 residues long. V gave up 5 bases and J gave up 5 bases, with 14 bases separating them. CDR1 and CDR2 (germline): SNHLY, FYNNEI. For the CDR3, the DNA is TGTGCCAGCAGTATACATCATCGGATAGATACGCAGTATTTT. It codes for CASSIHHRIDTQYF. Looking up the rest from reference TRBV2 and TRBJ2-3 gives the full variable domain: EPEVTQTPSHQVTQMGQEVILRCVPISNHLYFYWYRQILGQKVEFLVSFYNNEISEKSEIFDDQFSVERPDGSNFTLKIRSTKLEDSAMYFCASSIHHRIDTQYFGPGTRLTVL.

This clonotype came up a few times. The gene calls are TRBV27 and TRBJ1-1; the match to TRBD1 covers 11 bases. The CDR3 contains 15 residues. Losses at the gene ends were 7 bases for V and 5 bases for J; bases not matched to a gene: 9. Germline assignment: CDR1 MNHEY and CDR2 SMNVEV (reference sequence). The CDR3 region has the DNA TGTGCCAGCAAGTTCGGACAGGGGGCGCGAACTGAAGCTTTCTTT. As protein: CASKFGQGARTEAFF.

The chain carries TRBV12-3 or TRBV12-4 and TRBJ2-7; 8 bases agree with TRBD2. The CDR3 totals 15 residues. The ends lost 1 base at V and 4 bases at J; junction bases unmatched: 6. DNA of the CDR3: TGTGCCAGCAGTTTAGGCGGGGGGCTAGCGTACGAGCAGTACTTC. It specifies CASSLGGGLAYEQYF.

The chain uses TRBV28 and TRBJ2-5; possible D gene TRBD2, 5 bases. CDR3 length: 14 amino acids. Germline V gives CDR1 MDHEN, CDR2 SYDVKM. The V gene lost 7 bases and the J gene lost 4 bases, with 16 bases spanning the gap. The DNA of the CDR3 is TGTGCCAGCACCCCCGGGGTAGCGAGAGAGACCCAGTACTTC. Its translation: CASTPGVARETQYF.

Regarding this clonotype: Mismatch with germline at one junction end may stem from a read error. The V and J genes are TRBV7-8 and TRBJ2-1; 12 positions match TRBD2. This CDR3 is built from 15 residues. Per germline, CDR1 SGHVS and CDR2 FQNEAQ. The CDR3 DNA reads as TGTGCCAGCAGCAAGTGGCTAGCGGGGGGGCCGGTCCAGGTCTTC. It encodes CASSKWLAGGPVQVF.

The chain has TRBV9 and TRBJ2-5, with 7 bases matching TRBD1. Germline assignment: CDR1 SGDLS and CDR2 YYNGEE. The CDR3 covers 14 residues. Germline trimming cut 2 bases from V and 1 base from J; bases unmatched to any gene: 2. The CDR3 protein is CASSVGTAQETQYF. CDR3 DNA sequence: TGTGCCAGCAGCGTCGGGACAGCCCAAGAGACCCAGTACTTC.

This chain uses TRBV29-1 with TRBJ1-1, with D perhaps matching TRBD1 (5 bases). This CDR3 contains 14 residues. Per germline, CDR1 SQVTM and CDR2 ANQGSEA. V was pared by 3 bases and J by 0 bases, with 11 bases between. The CDR3 DNA is TGCAGCGTTGATCGGAACAGGCTGAACACTGAAGCTTTCTTT. Amino acids: CSVDRNRLNTEAFF.

V gene TRBV28 combines with J gene TRBJ2-7; D is perhaps TRBD1 or TRBD2 (6 bases each). This CDR3 is 17 amino acids long. Trimming stripped 3 bases from V and 1 base from J, with 19 bases between. Germline loops: CDR1 MDHEN, CDR2 SYDVKM. The CDR3 region has the DNA TGTGCCAGCAGTTTTCCCCGCCGGGGGCAGATTTCCTACGAGCAGTACTTC. Protein product: CASSFPRRGQISYEQYF.

The sample holds one count of this clonotype. The chain couples TRBV20-1 to TRBJ2-3; TRBD2 matches at 8 bases. The CDR3 contains 14 residues. With 6 bases clipped from V and 6 bases from J, the junction kept 11 bases outside the gene matches. CDR1 and CDR2 (germline): DFQATT, SNEGSKA (reference sequence). The CDR3 loop is CSAPMTRGRDTQYF. CDR3 bases: TGCAGTGCACCTATGACTCGCGGGAGGGATACGCAGTATTTT.

The rearrangement links TRBV10-2 to TRBJ1-1, with D maybe TRBD1 (5 bases). With 7 bases removed from V and 7 bases from J, the gap between germline ends came to 16 bases. Looked up from germline, CDR1 is WSHSY and CDR2 is SAAADI. This CDR3 has 13 amino acids. CDR3 residues: CASTTTGTREAFF. The DNA for the CDR3 is TGCGCCAGCACTACGACTGGGACTCGTGAAGCTTTCTTT.

The rearrangement uses TRBV4-2 and TRBJ2-1; possibly TRBD1 or TRBD2 for D (5 bases each). This CDR3 has 15 amino acids. V dropped 4 bases and J dropped 5 bases, with 15 bases sitting between them. Per the germline V gene, CDR1 is LGHNA and CDR2 is YNFKEQ. This CDR3 is CASSLFSGLNNEQFF. The CDR3 DNA reads as TGTGCCAGCAGCCTATTCTCGGGGCTCAACAATGAGCAGTTCTTC.

The chain recombines TRBV5-4 with TRBJ2-3; 10 bases fit TRBD2. Trimming removed 1 base from V and 8 bases from J; junction bases left unmatched: 10. The V gene's germline CDR1 is SGHNT and CDR2 YYREEE (reference sequence). This CDR3 contains 16 residues. This chain's CDR3 is CASSLMQRGGLATQYF. CDR3 sequence (DNA): TGTGCCAGCAGCTTGATGCAGCGGGGGGGCTTGGCTACGCAGTATTTT.

The J gene is TRBJ1-4, the V gene TRBV20-1; TRBD1 matches at 7 bases. Germline V gene sequence: CDR1 DFQATT, CDR2 SNEGSKA (reference sequence). With V trimmed by 6 bases and J by 12 bases, 10 bases remained unmatched. This CDR3 contains 12 residues. The CDR3 reads CSAGTGTVELFF. The CDR3 DNA reads TGCAGTGCCGGAACAGGGACAGTAGAACTGTTTTTT.

The V and J genes are TRBV6-1 and TRBJ2-3; 7 positions agree with TRBD1. The CDR3 sequence is 17 residues long. CDR1 and CDR2 (germline): MNHNS, SASEGT. V shed 7 bases, J shed 2 bases, and the junction held 15 bases outside the gene matches. Written as DNA, the CDR3 is TGTGCCAGCATTCGCCCGACAGGGACAAGACACACAGATACGCAGTATTTT. This sequence encodes CASIRPTGTRHTDTQYF.

In its sample, this clonotype was seen once. The chain has TRBV6-2 or TRBV6-3 and TRBJ2-5; D unresolved. Trimming pared 2 bases from V and 5 bases from J, leaving 3 bases between. The CDR3 loop spans 11 amino acids. The germline V gene encodes CDR1 MNHEY and CDR2 SVGEGT. CDR3 sequence: CASSYTETQYF. Here the CDR3 DNA reads TGTGCCAGCAGTTACACGGAGACCCAGTACTTC.

CDR3 nucleotide sequence: TGTGCCAGCAGCTTTCAGGGGGGGGGCACAGATACGCAGTATTTT. Translated: CASSFQGGGTDTQYF. V is TRBV7-3 and J is TRBJ2-3; D assignment may be TRBD1 or TRBD2 (7 bases each). The germline V gene encodes CDR1 SGHTA and CDR2 FQGTGA. V was cut by 3 bases and J by 1 base, with 11 bases left in between. CDR3 length: 15 amino acids.

This clonotype was detected once. The V and J genes are TRBV5-1 and TRBJ1-5; possibly TRBD1 for D (5 bases). Germline V gene lookup returns CDR1 SGHRS and CDR2 YFSETQ. The CDR3 contains 16 residues. V was clipped by 4 bases and J by 5 bases, with 19 bases between them. The CDR3 DNA is TGCGCCAGCAGCCTCTGGCCCGGGACGGAGTATCAGCCCCAGCATTTT. Translation gives CASSLWPGTEYQPQHF.

The rearrangement links TRBV20-1 to TRBJ1-4; D remains ambiguous. The CDR3 consists of 17 residues. CDR1 and CDR2 from the germline V gene are DFQATT and SNEGSKA (reference sequence). The germline V and J ends were trimmed by 1 base and 8 bases, with 23 bases remaining between them. This CDR3 reads CSARGSISRPQREKLFF. CDR3 coding DNA: TGCAGTGCTAGAGGTTCAATTTCCAGGCCTCAAAGGGAAAAACTGTTTTTT.

The chain couples TRBV7-3 to TRBJ1-1; D unresolved. Per the germline V gene, CDR1 is SGHTA and CDR2 is FQGTGA. The CDR3 length is 13 residues. V gave up 2 bases and J gave up 3 bases, with 7 bases separating them. CDR3 protein: CASSLLEDTEAFF. The DNA for the CDR3 is TGTGCCAGCAGCTTACTGGAGGACACTGAAGCTTTCTTT. The variable domain in full, completed from reference TRBV7-3 and TRBJ1-1, reads GAGVSQTPSNKVTEKGKYVELRCDPISGHTALYWYRQSLGQGPEFLIYFQGTGAADDSGLPNDRFFAVRPEGSVSTLKIQRTERGDSAVYLCASSLLEDTEAFFGQGTRLTVV.

The chain combines TRBV20-1 with TRBJ1-2; the D gene is possibly TRBD1 (5 bases). The length of the CDR3 is 11 residues. Germline V gives CDR1 DFQATT, CDR2 SNEGSKA (reference sequence). Trimming took 6 bases from V and 6 from J, leaving 11 bases between them. The CDR3 region is CSAPLGDGYTF. In DNA, the CDR3 is TGCAGTGCCCCCCTAGGGGATGGCTACACCTTC.

This clonotype was seen a single time. V gene TRBV2 combines with J gene TRBJ1-1; the D gene is possibly TRBD1 (6 bases). The CDR3 loop spans 14 amino acids. V lost 4 bases and J 1 base, leaving 10 bases between the germline ends. Looked up from germline, CDR1 is SNHLY and CDR2 is FYNNEI. CDR3 DNA: TGTGCCAGCAGTGCTCACAGGGCGAACACTGAAGCTTTCTTT. It is translated as CASSAHRANTEAFF. Full variable domain (outside the CDR3, taken from reference TRBV2 and TRBJ1-1): EPEVTQTPSHQVTQMGQEVILRCVPISNHLYFYWYRQILGQKVEFLVSFYNNEISEKSEIFDDQFSVERPDGSNFTLKIRSTKLEDSAMYFCASSAHRANTEAFFGQGTRLTVV.

The chain has TRBV5-1 and TRBJ2-7; 7 bases match TRBD2. CDR1 SGHRS and CDR2 YFSETQ come from the germline V gene. The CDR3 has 14 amino acids. V shed 6 bases, J shed 0 bases, and the junction held 6 bases outside the gene matches. CDR3 sequence reads: CASKSTSDSYEQYF. The CDR3 region has the DNA TGCGCCAGCAAATCAACTAGCGACTCCTACGAGCAGTACTTC.

This clonotype has just a few counts. The rearrangement joins TRBV24-1 to TRBJ2-1; D unresolved. V lost 4 bases and J 2 bases, leaving 11 bases between the germline ends. This CDR3 spans 15 amino acids. The germline CDR1 and CDR2 sequences are KGHDR and SFDVKD. The CDR3 DNA sequence: TGTGCCACCAGTGAGTCTAGACGCGCCTACAATGAGCAGTTCTTC. It codes for CATSESRRAYNEQFF.